This is a list of T cell receptor beta chains from one sample in a study of OX40 agonist ivuxolimab in advanced cancers. Method: immunoSEQ multiplex PCR; TCRdb's copy keeps in-frame clones and lacks some. This sample carries 60,000 to 65,000 clones, around 90% of them seen once, and the ten largest clones take roughly 5.1%. The input for sequencing was CD4+ or CD8+ T cells sorted from blood, taken in a trial of the OX40 agonist ivuxolimab. The receptors stem from an adult with an advanced solid tumor such as melanoma, head and neck, liver or kidney cancer. Each CDR3 is given with its conserved first and last residue. D genes are given only for firm matches. Only part of the rows carry a size: once, few, many, or a class if the clone is expanded.

v_gene	j_gene	d_gene	abundance	CDR3nt	CDR3aa
TRBV27	TRBJ2-7	TRBD2	once	TGTGCCAGCAGTTTACTAGCGGGAGCTTCCTACGAGCAGTACTTC	CASSLLAGASYEQYF
TRBV19	TRBJ2-7	.	.	TGTGCCAGTAGTATAGGTCGCCGCCCCGGGGACGAGCAGTACTTC	CASSIGRRPGDEQYF
TRBV21-1	TRBJ1-1	.	.	TGTGCCAGCAGCAGTCGGGAACAGGGGGTGAGGGCTGAAGCTTTCTTT	CASSSREQGVRAEAFF
TRBV27	TRBJ2-2	TRBD2	.	TGTGCCAGCAGTTCGAGGGGACGGGCTAGCGGGAGTATACTCGGGGAGCTGTTTTTT	CASSSRGRASGSILGELFF
TRBV9	TRBJ2-7	TRBD1	.	TGTGCCAGCAGTCTTGACCCGGGACAGCTCTACGAGCAGTACTTC	CASSLDPGQLYEQYF
TRBV5-1	TRBJ2-7	.	.	TGCGCCAGCAGCCCCGGGACCCGGCTCTCCGAGCAGTACTTC	CASSPGTRLSEQYF
TRBV5-4	TRBJ2-7	.	.	TGTGCCAGCAGCGAGGGACTTCGAGTCGAGCAGTACTTC	CASSEGLRVEQYF
TRBV5-1	TRBJ2-7	TRBD1	.	TGCGCCAGCAGCCCGGGACAGGGTCTGGACGAGCAGTACTTC	CASSPGQGLDEQYF
TRBV5-4	TRBJ2-2	.	.	TGTGCCAGCAGCTCCGTTGGGGGGAAGTGGACCGGGGAGCTGTTTTTT	CASSSVGGKWTGELFF
TRBV13	TRBJ1-5	.	.	TGTGCCAGCAGCTTCAGGGGATCTGGCAATCAGCCCCAGCATTTT	CASSFRGSGNQPQHF
TRBV6-1	TRBJ1-3	.	once	TGTGCCACCTCCGGCTCTGGAAACACCATATATTTT	CATSGSGNTIYF
TRBV7-6	TRBJ1-4	.	once	TGTGCCAGCAGCTCTTGGCCCGCAACTAATGAAAAACTGTTTTTT	CASSSWPATNEKLFF
TRBV5-4	TRBJ2-6	.	.	TGTGCCAGCAGCTTGGGTTCCTCTGGGGCCAACGTCCTGACTTTC	CASSLGSSGANVLTF
TRBV19	TRBJ1-4	.	.	TGTGCCAGTAGTATCAGGGGATGGGCTGAAAAACTGTTTTTT	CASSIRGWAEKLFF
TRBV7-9	TRBJ1-1	.	.	TGTGCCAGCAGCTTTAAAGGGCAGAACACTGAAGCTTTCTTT	CASSFKGQNTEAFF
TRBV10-3	TRBJ1-5	.	.	TGTGCCAGCCAGGGGAAGGATCAGCCCCAGCATTTT	CASQGKDQPQHF
TRBV28	TRBJ1-2	TRBD1	.	TGTGCCAGCAGGGGACAGCAAGACTACACCTTC	CASRGQQDYTF
TRBV19	TRBJ1-1	.	.	TGTGCCAGTAGTCTCCAGGGTGTTGAAGCTTTCTTT	CASSLQGVEAFF
TRBV28	TRBJ1-2	TRBD1	.	TGTGCCAGCAGTTCGGACAGGGAAAGTTGGAGCCGGCACAGTGGGAGGGAGAGGTATGGCTACACCTTC	CASSSDRESWSRHSGRERYGYTF
TRBV19	TRBJ1-2	TRBD1	.	TGTGCCAGTAGTGGGACAGCCGCCAGGTATGGCTACACCTTC	CASSGTAARYGYTF
TRBV25-1	TRBJ1-1	.	few	TGTGCCGCTAGGCCATCGGTGAACACTGAAGCTTTCTTT	CAARPSVNTEAFF
TRBV7-2	TRBJ1-1	.	.	TGTGCCAGCAGCTACTCCGGCAGGGTGGTAGAAGCTTTCTTT	CASSYSGRVVEAFF
TRBV27	TRBJ1-4	.	.	TGTGCCAGCAGTTTCTCCCTAGGATTTGGGGAAAAACTGTTTTTT	CASSFSLGFGEKLFF
TRBV6-6	TRBJ1-1	TRBD1	.	TGTGCCAGCAGGGAAGAGGACAGGGTGAACGCTGAAGCTTTCTTT	CASREEDRVNAEAFF
TRBV20-1	TRBJ2-7	.	.	TGCAGTGTTCGGGGAACCTACGAGCAGTACTTC	CSVRGTYEQYF
TRBV6-1	TRBJ2-1	.	.	TGTGCCAGCAGTGAAGCCGACTGGAGGTACAATGAGCAGTTCTTC	CASSEADWRYNEQFF
TRBV19	TRBJ2-1	TRBD2	.	TGTGCCAGTAGTATCCGCGGGGGGTTAAACAATGAGCAGTTCTTC	CASSIRGGLNNEQFF
TRBV2	TRBJ2-2	TRBD1	once	TGTGCCAGCAGCCGGGACAGGGGGTACACCGGGGAGCTGTTTTTT	CASSRDRGYTGELFF
TRBV9	TRBJ2-7	TRBD1	.	TGTGCCAGCAGCGTAGGACAGGGGACCTACGAGCAGTACTTC	CASSVGQGTYEQYF
TRBV9	TRBJ2-7	.	.	TGTGCCAGCAGCGAAGGGGGGCTATCCCTCGGGGAGCAGTACTTC	CASSEGGLSLGEQYF
TRBV10-1	TRBJ2-1	TRBD1	.	TGCGCCAGCAGTGAGCCTCGGACAGGGGACCCTAGCGGCTACAATGAGCAGTTCTTC	CASSEPRTGDPSGYNEQFF
TRBV28	TRBJ2-7	.	.	TGTGCCAGCAGCCCTGGGACACTTGCCTACGAGCAGTACTTC	CASSPGTLAYEQYF
TRBV6-1	TRBJ1-5	.	.	TGTGCCAGCAGTGAAGCAGGAGGGGACCAGCCCCAGCATTTT	CASSEAGGDQPQHF
TRBV5-4	TRBJ2-7	TRBD2	.	TGTGCCAGCAGCTTCAGACGGGAGGGCCAGTGGGAGCAGTACTTC	CASSFRREGQWEQYF
TRBV2	TRBJ1-1	TRBD1	.	TGTGCCAGCAGCGGACAGGTGAACACTGAAGCTTTCTTT	CASSGQVNTEAFF
TRBV20-1	TRBJ2-7	TRBD1	.	TGCAGGGGACAGGGAGACTACGAGCAGTACTTC	CRGQGDYEQYF
TRBV27	TRBJ2-3	TRBD2	.	TGTGCCAGCAGCCCCCCTAGACTAGCGGGAGCAGATACGCAGTATTTT	CASSPPRLAGADTQYF
TRBV5-1	TRBJ2-7	TRBD1	.	TGCGCCAGCAGCTGGGGCAGGGGGCTGGGCGAGCAGTACTTC	CASSWGRGLGEQYF
TRBV5-1	TRBJ1-2	TRBD1	.	TGCGCCAGCAGCTTGTTAGGGACAGGGATTCGGGGCTACACCTTC	CASSLLGTGIRGYTF
TRBV4-1	TRBJ2-2	TRBD1	few	TGCGCCAGCAGAAAGGGGGCGCGAAGCACCGGGGAGCTGTTTTTT	CASRKGARSTGELFF
TRBV10-3	TRBJ2-2	TRBD2	.	TGTGCCATCAGCGGACTAGCGGGCGACACCGGGGAGCTGTTTTTT	CAISGLAGDTGELFF
TRBV10-1	TRBJ1-3	.	.	TGCGCCAGCAGTGGACCCCCTGGAAACACCATATATTTT	CASSGPPGNTIYF
TRBV19	TRBJ2-1	.	.	TGTGCCAGTAGTATTAGGGGGGGGAATTTCAATGAGCAGTTCTTC	CASSIRGGNFNEQFF
TRBV5-1	TRBJ2-4	.	.	TGCGCCAGCAGCGACACTAACATTCAGTACTTC	CASSDTNIQYF
TRBV4-2	TRBJ2-1	TRBD2	.	TGTGCCAGCAGCCAAGATCTAGCGGGAGCTTACAATGAGCAGTTCTTC	CASSQDLAGAYNEQFF